This T cell receptor (beta chain) was obtained from a study of CD8+CD57+ T cells in acquired aplastic anemia. Study-level information: CD4+ reads averaged approximately 11 million in healthy donors.

The CDR3 has 14 residues if both end residues are counted. Germline CDR1 reads SGHTA; CDR2 reads FQGNSA. As regards this clonotype: The limits of the CDR3 on the DNA are not certain, so only TCRdb's listed CDR3 is given.

TCR beta VDJ and CDR3 were profiled, and genomic DNA was the template. TCRdb called the reads again in MiXCR, with one record for every CDR3 protein. The data contain about 420,000 distinct CDR3 sequences, 60% to 80% of them singletons. The source material was sorted CD4+, CD8+, or CD8+CD57+ T cells (not recorded which) from PBMCs. The TCR comes from a human donor in good health, serving as a control. J is TRBJ2-3 and V is TRBV7-2. CDR3 amino acids: CASSLRVTTTQYFF.